Shown below are 21 T cell receptor beta chains from a single sample sequenced in a study of T-cell reconstitution after alpha-beta-depleted transplantation in children. Researchers prepared the TCRbeta library using unique molecular identifiers, the study reports. TCRdb reprocessed the PCR reads with MiXCR, giving one entry per CDR3 protein. The table includes fewer than 1 million distinct CDR3 sequences, around 15% detected once. Material: PBMCs, mostly from graft donor cells, obtained 360 days after TCRalphabeta/CD19-depleted stem cell transplant. The receptors stem from a male patient younger than 18 who had a stem cell transplant for acute lymphoblastic leukemia, so the T cells may come from the graft donor.

This clonotype turned up a few times. The chain employs TRBV6-1 and TRBJ1-5; D remains unclear. The germline V gene has CDR1 MNHNS and CDR2 SASEGT. The CDR3 loop spans 12 amino acids. V gave up 6 bases and J gave up 4 bases, with 7 bases separating them. CDR3 sequence (DNA): TGTGCCAGCAGCCTCTGGAATCAGCCCCAGCATTTT. This gives the protein CASSLWNQPQHF.

The chain uses TRBV20-1 and TRBJ2-7; the D is unclear. Germline V gene lookup returns CDR1 DFQATT and CDR2 SNEGSKA (reference sequence). With 1 base removed from V and 6 bases from J, the gap between germline ends came to 10 bases. The CDR3 contains 12 residues. The CDR3 DNA reads TGCAGTGCTAGAGGGCTAGTTTCCGAGCAGTACTTC. It codes for CSARGLVSEQYF.

CDR3 sequence: CASSLGLADGYEQYF. DNA for the CDR3: TGTGCCAGCAGCTTAGGACTAGCGGACGGCTACGAGCAGTACTTC. The chain is built from TRBV11-2 and TRBJ2-7, with TRBD2 matching over 9 bases. Germline CDR1 is SGHAT and CDR2 is FQNNGV. The V and J ends lost 1 base and 3 bases, in that order; junction bases with no gene match: 4. The CDR3 has 15 residues.

This clonotype was seen a handful of times. The chain recombines TRBV7-6 with TRBJ2-7, with 8 bases fitting TRBD1. J lost 2 bases, V lost 4 bases, and 4 bases had no gene match. Germline V gene sequence: CDR1 SGHVS, CDR2 FNYEAQ. The CDR3 sequence is 14 residues long. In nucleotides, the CDR3 is TGTGCCAGCAGCTACGGACAGGGAACCTACGAGCAGTACTTC. It codes for CASSYGQGTYEQYF.

The V and J genes are TRBV5-1 and TRBJ2-1, with D perhaps matching TRBD2 (8 bases). The CDR3 totals 22 residues. The V gene's germline CDR1 is SGHRS and CDR2 YFSETQ. V lost 3 bases and J lost 1, with 32 bases in between. In DNA, the CDR3 is TGCGCCAGCAGCTGGGCTAGGGGACAGTCTTTTACCGGGACTAGATCCTACAATGAGCAGTTCTTC. Protein sequence: CASSWARGQSFTGTRSYNEQFF.

V and J are TRBV25-1 and TRBJ2-7, with a tentative D call TRBD1 (6 bases). The V gene lost 3 bases and the J gene lost 5 bases, with 17 bases spanning the gap. Germline lookup yields CDR1 MGHDK and CDR2 SYGVNS. This CDR3 region has 15 residues. The CDR3 loop reads CASSEGRGRSNEQYF. The CDR3 region has the DNA TGTGCCAGCAGTGAGGGCAGGGGAAGAAGTAACGAGCAGTACTTC.

This clonotype has more than one count but fewer than ten. V usage is TRBV12-3 or TRBV12-4 and J usage is TRBJ2-7, with D tentatively TRBD2 (6 bases). Trimming pared 6 bases from V and 0 bases from J, leaving 15 bases between. This CDR3 is 15 amino acids long. The chain's CDR3 is CASSYAGTSSYEQYF. DNA for the CDR3: TGTGCCAGCAGCTACGCGGGGACCAGCTCCTACGAGCAGTACTTC.

This clonotype has more than one count but fewer than ten. The V and J genes are TRBV5-1 and TRBJ2-5, with D tentatively TRBD1 (6 bases). Trimming took 3 bases from V and 3 from J, leaving 12 bases between them. Per the germline V gene, CDR1 is SGHRS and CDR2 is YFSETQ. CDR3 length equals 14 residues. CDR3 DNA sequence: TGCGCCAGCAGCTGGGTGGACAGCAAAGAGACCCAGTACTTC. Its translation: CASSWVDSKETQYF.

J is TRBJ1-2 and V is TRBV20-1, with 7 bases aligning to TRBD1. CDR3 length equals 11 residues. Trimming removed 4 bases from V and 7 bases from J; junction bases left unmatched: 3. Per the germline V gene, CDR1 is DFQATT and CDR2 is SNEGSKA (reference sequence). The CDR3 nucleotides are TGCAGTGCTACACAGGGGTTTGGCTACACCTTC. Protein product: CSATQGFGYTF.

This clonotype was counted a few times. This rearrangement joins TRBV7-9 to TRBJ1-1; D may be TRBD1 (6 bases). With 5 bases removed from V and 5 bases from J, the gap between germline ends came to 21 bases. This CDR3 comprises 16 residues. The germline CDR1 and CDR2 sequences are SEHNR and FQNEAQ (reference sequence). The CDR3 DNA sequence: TGTGCCAGCAGCCCCTTTACAGGGTTGGGGAGAACTGAAGCTTTCTTT. Translating it yields CASSPFTGLGRTEAFF.

This clonotype was found a few times. V gene TRBV27 combines with J gene TRBJ1-1; D not certain. Germline V gene sequence: CDR1 MNHEY, CDR2 SMNVEV (reference sequence). The CDR3 extends over 14 amino acids. The V end was cut by 8 bases, the J end by 9 bases, with 22 bases between. CDR3 coding DNA: TGTGCCAGCGGGTCTCCTGGGCTCCCCAGTAAAGCTTTCTTT. Encoded protein: CASGSPGLPSKAFF.

The V gene is TRBV5-1, the J gene TRBJ2-7; TRBD2 aligns across 9 bases. Trimming removed 0 bases from V and 6 bases from J; junction bases left unmatched: 7. The CDR3 runs to 15 residues. Germline CDR1 and CDR2: SGHRS and YFSETQ. The CDR3 DNA follows: TGCGCCAGCAGCTTGGAGGGACTAGCAGTCCGCGAGCAGTACTTC. Protein: CASSLEGLAVREQYF. The full variable domain, in which reference TRBV5-1 and TRBJ2-7 provide the parts outside the CDR3, is KAGVTQTPRYLIKTRGQQVTLSCSPISGHRSVSWYQQTPGQGLQFLFEYFSETQRNKGNFPGRFSGRQFSNSRSEMNVSTLELGDSALYLCASSLEGLAVREQYFGPGTRLTVT.

The rearrangement uses TRBV6-2 or TRBV6-3 and TRBJ2-1; 12 bases align to TRBD2. Trimming removed 6 bases from V and 7 bases from J; junction bases left unmatched: 7. The CDR3 extends over 15 amino acids. The germline V gene encodes CDR1 MNHEY and CDR2 SVGEGT. This chain's CDR3 is CASRPGLAGLNEQFF. DNA for the CDR3: TGTGCCAGCAGGCCCGGACTAGCGGGACTGAATGAGCAGTTCTTC.

This clonotype was seen only a few times. The rearrangement joins TRBV13 to TRBJ1-5; TRBD1 aligns across 8 bases. This CDR3 is built from 17 residues. From germline, CDR1 is PRHDT and CDR2 FYEKMQ (reference sequence). Trimming took 0 bases from V and 0 from J; bases not matched to a gene: 4. Here the CDR3 DNA reads TGTGCCAGCAGCTTAGGGGGACAGGATTATAGCAATCAGCCCCAGCATTTT. Residues: CASSLGGQDYSNQPQHF. Supplemented by reference TRBV13 and TRBJ1-5, the full variable domain reads AAGVIQSPRHLIKEKRETATLKCYPIPRHDTVYWYQQGPGQDPQFLISFYEKMQSDKGSIPDRFSAQQFSDYHSELNMSSLELGDSALYFCASSLGGQDYSNQPQHFGDGTRLSIL.

The chain combines TRBV28 with TRBJ2-7, with TRBD1 identical over 8 bases. Per the germline V gene, CDR1 is MDHEN and CDR2 is SYDVKM. The V segment lost 3 bases and the J segment 7 bases; nucleotides outside the gene matches: 11. This CDR3 has 15 amino acids. CDR3 coding DNA: TGTGCCAGCAGTTTGGCCGGGACAGGCAGACGGGAGCAGTACTTC. It specifies CASSLAGTGRREQYF.

This clonotype has more than one count but fewer than ten. V gene TRBV9 combines with J gene TRBJ1-1; D not certain. Germline CDR1 reads SGDLS; CDR2 reads YYNGEE. V was shortened by 0 bases and J by 5 bases, with 8 bases between the two germline ends. The length of the CDR3 is 13 residues. CDR3 region: CASSVVGQTEAFF. CDR3 coding DNA: TGTGCCAGCAGCGTAGTAGGGCAAACTGAAGCTTTCTTT.

This chain joins TRBV20-1 and TRBJ1-1; D is undetermined. The CDR3 length is 13 residues. Germline values: CDR1 DFQATT, CDR2 SNEGSKA (reference sequence). Trimming left V 5 bases short and J 0 bases short, with 10 bases between. For the CDR3, the DNA is TGCAGTGCTTCAGCAGATATGAACACTGAAGCTTTCTTT. This sequence encodes CSASADMNTEAFF.

In this sample, this clonotype turned up many times. This chain links TRBV29-1 with TRBJ2-7, with 7 bases identical to TRBD1. The J segment lost 3 bases and the V segment lost 4 bases, leaving 6 bases of the junction unmatched. Germline assignment: CDR1 SQVTM and CDR2 ANQGSEA. The CDR3 is 13 amino acids. The CDR3 protein is CSVARGGFYEQYF. The DNA of the CDR3 is TGCAGCGTTGCTCGAGGGGGCTTCTACGAGCAGTACTTC.

This clonotype turned up a few times. V and J are TRBV18 and TRBJ1-5; D possibly corresponds to TRBD1 (5 bases). Germline V gene sequence: CDR1 KGHSH, CDR2 LQKENI. CDR3 length equals 14 residues. V was pared by 8 bases and J by 5 bases, with 16 bases between. The CDR3 bases are TGTGCCAGCGCGACAGAGGACCTATATCAGCCCCAGCATTTT. This gives the protein CASATEDLYQPQHF.

A few counts support this clonotype. The V call is TRBV7-8, the J call TRBJ2-7; D tentatively fits TRBD1 or TRBD2 (6 bases each). Germline V gene data show CDR1 as SGHVS and CDR2 as FQNEAQ. The V end was cut by 3 bases, the J end by 3 bases, with 15 bases between. CDR3 length equals 15 residues. This CDR3 is CASSLPGGRGYEQYF. The CDR3 bases are TGTGCCAGCAGCTTGCCCGGGGGCAGGGGCTACGAGCAGTACTTC.

There are a few counts of this clonotype. The V and J genes are TRBV5-1 and TRBJ2-3; D is unclear. The CDR3 has 14 amino acids. Trimming shortened V by 0 bases and J by 2 bases, and 7 bases separated the two germline ends. Germline values: CDR1 SGHRS, CDR2 YFSETQ. The CDR3 DNA reads TGCGCCAGCAGCTTGGCTACCATCACAGATACGCAGTATTTT. This encodes CASSLATITDTQYF.